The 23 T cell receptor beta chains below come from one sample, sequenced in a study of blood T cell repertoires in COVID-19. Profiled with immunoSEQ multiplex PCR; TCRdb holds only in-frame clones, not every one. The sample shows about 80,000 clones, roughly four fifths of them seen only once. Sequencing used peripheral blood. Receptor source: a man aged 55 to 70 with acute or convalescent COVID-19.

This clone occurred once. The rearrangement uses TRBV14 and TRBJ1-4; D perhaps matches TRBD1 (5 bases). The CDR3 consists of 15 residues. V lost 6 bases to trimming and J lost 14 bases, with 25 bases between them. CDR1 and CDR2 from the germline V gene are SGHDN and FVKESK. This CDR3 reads CASSRGGTGDRGLFF. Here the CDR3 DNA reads TGTGCCAGCAGTCGCGGCGGGACGGGGGACCGAGGGCTGTTTTTT.

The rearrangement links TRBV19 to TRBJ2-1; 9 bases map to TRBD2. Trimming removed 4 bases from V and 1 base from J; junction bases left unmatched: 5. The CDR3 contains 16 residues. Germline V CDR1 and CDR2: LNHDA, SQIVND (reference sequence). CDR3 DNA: TGTGCCAGTAGTAATAGCGGGAGATTGTCCTACAATGAGCAGTTCTTC. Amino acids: CASSNSGRLSYNEQFF.

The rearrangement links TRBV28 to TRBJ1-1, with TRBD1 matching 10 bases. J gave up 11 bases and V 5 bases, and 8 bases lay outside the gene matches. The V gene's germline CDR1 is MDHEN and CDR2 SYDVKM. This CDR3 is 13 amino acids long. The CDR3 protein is CASSPDRGRKAFF. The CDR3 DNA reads TGTGCCAGCAGTCCTGACAGGGGGCGCAAGGCTTTCTTT. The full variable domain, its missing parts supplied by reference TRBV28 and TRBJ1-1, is DVKVTQSSRYLVKRTGEKVFLECVQDMDHENMFWYRQDPGLGLRLIYFSYDVKMKEKGDIPEGYSVSREKKERFSLILESASTNQTSMYLCASSPDRGRKAFFGQGTRLTVV.

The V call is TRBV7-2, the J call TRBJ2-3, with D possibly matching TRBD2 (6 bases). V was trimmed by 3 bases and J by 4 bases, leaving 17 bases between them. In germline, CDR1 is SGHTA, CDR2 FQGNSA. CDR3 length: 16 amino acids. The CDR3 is CASSFGLYGRPDTQYF. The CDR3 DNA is TGTGCCAGCAGCTTCGGGTTATACGGGAGACCAGATACGCAGTATTTT.

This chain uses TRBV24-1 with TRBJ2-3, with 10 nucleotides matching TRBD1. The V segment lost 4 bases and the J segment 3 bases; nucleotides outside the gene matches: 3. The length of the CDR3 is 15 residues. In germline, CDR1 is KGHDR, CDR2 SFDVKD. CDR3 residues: CATSDPGQGTDTQYF. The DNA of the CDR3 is TGTGCCACCAGTGACCCGGGACAGGGGACAGATACGCAGTATTTT.

This CDR3 reads CASSQELGFTGYTF. The CDR3, as DNA: TGTGCCAGCAGCCAAGAACTAGGATTCACTGGCTACACCTTC. J is TRBJ1-2 and V is TRBV3-1 (or the pseudogene TRBV3-2); unclear D gene. V lost 0 bases and J 7 bases, leaving 12 bases between the germline ends. This CDR3 region has 14 residues. The germline V gene has CDR1 LGHDT and CDR2 YNNKEL (reference sequence).

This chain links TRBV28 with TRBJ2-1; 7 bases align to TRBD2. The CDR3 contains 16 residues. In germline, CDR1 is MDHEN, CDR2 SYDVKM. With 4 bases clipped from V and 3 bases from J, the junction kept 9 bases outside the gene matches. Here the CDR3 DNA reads TGTGCCAGCAGTTCCCCGGCTAGCGGCTTCTACAATGAGCAGTTCTTC. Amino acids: CASSSPASGFYNEQFF.

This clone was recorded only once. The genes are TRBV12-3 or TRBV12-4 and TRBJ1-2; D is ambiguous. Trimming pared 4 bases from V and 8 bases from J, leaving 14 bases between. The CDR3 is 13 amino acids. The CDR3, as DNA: TGTGCCAGCAGTTCACAGCTTTATGGAGGCTACACCTTC. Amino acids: CASSSQLYGGYTF.

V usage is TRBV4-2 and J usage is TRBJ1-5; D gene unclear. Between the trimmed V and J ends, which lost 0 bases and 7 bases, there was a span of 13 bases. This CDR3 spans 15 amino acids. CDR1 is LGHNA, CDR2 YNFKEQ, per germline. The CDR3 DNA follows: TGTGCCAGCAGCCAAGATGACGGCTCGGGGCAGCCCCAGCATTTT. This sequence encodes CASSQDDGSGQPQHF.

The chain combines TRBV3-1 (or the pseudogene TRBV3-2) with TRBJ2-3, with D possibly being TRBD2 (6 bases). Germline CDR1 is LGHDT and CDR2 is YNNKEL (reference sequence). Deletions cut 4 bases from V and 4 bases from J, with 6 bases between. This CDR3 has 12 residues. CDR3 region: CASSPGADTQYF. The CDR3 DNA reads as TGTGCCAGCAGCCCGGGGGCAGATACGCAGTATTTT.

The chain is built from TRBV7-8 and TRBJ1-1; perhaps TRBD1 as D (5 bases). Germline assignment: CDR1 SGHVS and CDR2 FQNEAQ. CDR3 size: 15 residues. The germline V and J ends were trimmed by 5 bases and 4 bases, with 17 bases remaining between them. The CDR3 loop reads CASSPQPVGGTEAFF. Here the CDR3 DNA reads TGTGCCAGCAGCCCCCAACCCGTCGGGGGCACTGAAGCTTTCTTT.

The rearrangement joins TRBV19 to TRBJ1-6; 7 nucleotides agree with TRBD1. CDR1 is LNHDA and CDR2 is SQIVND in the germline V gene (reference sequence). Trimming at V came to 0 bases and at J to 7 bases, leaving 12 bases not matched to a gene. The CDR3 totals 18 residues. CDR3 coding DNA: TGTGCCAGTAGTATAGAGCCGATGGACAGGACTCCGAATTCACCCCTCCACTTT. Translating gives CASSIEPMDRTPNSPLHF.

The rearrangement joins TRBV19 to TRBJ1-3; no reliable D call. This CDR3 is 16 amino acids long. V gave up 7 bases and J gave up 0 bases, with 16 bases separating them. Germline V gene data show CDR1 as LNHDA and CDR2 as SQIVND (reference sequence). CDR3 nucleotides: TGTGCCAGTATTCCCCCTGATTACAGCTCTGGAAACACCATATATTTT. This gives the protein CASIPPDYSSGNTIYF.

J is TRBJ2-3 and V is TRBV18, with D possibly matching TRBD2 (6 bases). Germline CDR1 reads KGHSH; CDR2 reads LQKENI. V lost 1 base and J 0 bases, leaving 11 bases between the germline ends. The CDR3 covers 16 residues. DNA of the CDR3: TGTGCCAGCTCACCACTAGCGGAAATAAGCACAGATACGCAGTATTTT. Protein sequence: CASSPLAEISTDTQYF.

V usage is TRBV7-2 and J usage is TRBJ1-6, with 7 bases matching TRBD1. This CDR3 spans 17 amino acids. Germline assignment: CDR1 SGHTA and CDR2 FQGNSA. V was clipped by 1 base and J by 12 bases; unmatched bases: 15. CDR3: CASSLGGVQGRLRPLHF. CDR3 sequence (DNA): TGTGCCAGCAGCTTAGGCGGGGTACAGGGGAGGTTGCGACCCCTCCACTTT.

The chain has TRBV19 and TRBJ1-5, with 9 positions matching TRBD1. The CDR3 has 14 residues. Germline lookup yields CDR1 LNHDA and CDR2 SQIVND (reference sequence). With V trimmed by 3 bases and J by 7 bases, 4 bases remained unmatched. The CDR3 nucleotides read TGTGCCAGTAGTATGACAGGGGGTTTGCAGCCCCAGCATTTT. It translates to CASSMTGGLQPQHF.

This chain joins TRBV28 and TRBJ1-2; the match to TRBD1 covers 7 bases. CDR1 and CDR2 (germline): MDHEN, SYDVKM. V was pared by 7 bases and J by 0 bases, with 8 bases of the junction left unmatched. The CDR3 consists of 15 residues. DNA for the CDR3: TGTGCCAGCAAAAGGGGACAGCGCACTAACTATGGCTACACCTTC. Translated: CASKRGQRTNYGYTF.

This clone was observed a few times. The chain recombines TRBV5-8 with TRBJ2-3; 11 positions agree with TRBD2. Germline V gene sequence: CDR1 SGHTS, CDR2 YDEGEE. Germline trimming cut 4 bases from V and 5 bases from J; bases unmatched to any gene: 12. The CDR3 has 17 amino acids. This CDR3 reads CASSRWTLAGGRDTQYF. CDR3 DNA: TGTGCCAGCAGCCGATGGACCTTAGCGGGAGGGAGAGATACGCAGTATTTT.

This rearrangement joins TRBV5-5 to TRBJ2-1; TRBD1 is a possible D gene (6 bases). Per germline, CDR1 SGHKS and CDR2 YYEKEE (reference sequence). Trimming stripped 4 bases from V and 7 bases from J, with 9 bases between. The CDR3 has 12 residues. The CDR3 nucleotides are TGTGCCAGCAGCATACAGGGTAATGAGCAGTTCTTC. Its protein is CASSIQGNEQFF.

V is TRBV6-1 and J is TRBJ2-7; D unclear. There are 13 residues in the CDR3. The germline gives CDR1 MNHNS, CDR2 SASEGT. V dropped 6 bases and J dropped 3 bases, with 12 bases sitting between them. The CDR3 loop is CASSNQFLYEQYF. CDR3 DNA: TGTGCCAGCAGCAATCAGTTCCTCTACGAGCAGTACTTC.

CDR3 bases: TGTGCCAGCACCGCTACGGGGGTAGGCTACACCTTC. It encodes CASTATGVGYTF. J is TRBJ1-2 and V is TRBV6-5; D may be TRBD1 (5 bases). Germline lookup yields CDR1 MNHEY and CDR2 SVGAGI. V dropped 7 bases and J dropped 8 bases, with 14 bases sitting between them. The CDR3 consists of 12 residues.

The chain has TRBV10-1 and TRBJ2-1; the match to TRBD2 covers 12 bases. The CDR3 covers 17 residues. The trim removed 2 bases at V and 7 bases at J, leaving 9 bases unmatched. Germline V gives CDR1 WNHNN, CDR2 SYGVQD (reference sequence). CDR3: CASSEPWTSGARNEQFF. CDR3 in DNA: TGCGCCAGCAGTGAGCCTTGGACTAGCGGGGCACGGAATGAGCAGTTCTTC.

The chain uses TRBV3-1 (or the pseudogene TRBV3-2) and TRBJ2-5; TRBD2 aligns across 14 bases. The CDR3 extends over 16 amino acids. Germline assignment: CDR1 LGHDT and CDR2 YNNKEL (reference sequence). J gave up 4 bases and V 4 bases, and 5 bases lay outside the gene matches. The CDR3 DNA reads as TGTGCCAGCAGCCTGCGGACTAGCGGGGGGTCAGAGACCCAGTACTTC. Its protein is CASSLRTSGGSETQYF.